The 3 T cell receptor beta chains listed next were all sequenced from one sample in a study of shared clonotypes between healthy human individuals. Naivety among CD8 cells was defined by CD45RO negativity and positive CCR7 selection, thereby excluding terminally differentiated effector memory CD45RA+ cells. TCRdb's table, derived via immunoSEQ multiplex PCR, lists solely in-frame clones and lacks some. The data contain roughly 850,000 clones, about 96% of them singletons. Sequencing was performed on naive CD8+ T cells sorted from blood. Source of these receptors: a man aged 25-45 years in good health.

The V gene is TRBV11-2, the J gene TRBJ1-6; D unclear. The germline CDR1 and CDR2 sequences are SGHAT and FQNNGV. This CDR3 is built from 15 residues. V dropped 6 bases and J dropped 9 bases, with 18 bases sitting between them. The CDR3: CASSPSEGAGSPLHF. CDR3 sequence (DNA): TGTGCCAGCAGTCCCAGCGAGGGCGCAGGTTCACCCCTCCACTTT.

The rearrangement links TRBV5-4 to TRBJ2-2, with D tentatively TRBD2 (6 bases). Deletions cut 1 base from V and 5 bases from J, with 12 bases between. Germline CDR1 is SGHNT and CDR2 is YYREEE (reference sequence). The CDR3 covers 15 residues. CDR3 in amino acids: CASSLLGDWTGELFF. The CDR3 DNA follows: TGTGCCAGCAGCTTGTTAGGGGACTGGACCGGGGAGCTGTTTTTT.

This clone was counted only a few times. The gene calls are TRBV11-2 and TRBJ2-7; D remains unclear. From germline, CDR1 is SGHAT and CDR2 FQNNGV. The germline V and J ends were trimmed by 4 bases and 0 bases, with 4 bases remaining between them. This CDR3 is 12 amino acids long. The CDR3 here is CASSYSSYEQYF. The CDR3 DNA reads as TGTGCCAGCAGCTACAGCTCCTACGAGCAGTACTTC.